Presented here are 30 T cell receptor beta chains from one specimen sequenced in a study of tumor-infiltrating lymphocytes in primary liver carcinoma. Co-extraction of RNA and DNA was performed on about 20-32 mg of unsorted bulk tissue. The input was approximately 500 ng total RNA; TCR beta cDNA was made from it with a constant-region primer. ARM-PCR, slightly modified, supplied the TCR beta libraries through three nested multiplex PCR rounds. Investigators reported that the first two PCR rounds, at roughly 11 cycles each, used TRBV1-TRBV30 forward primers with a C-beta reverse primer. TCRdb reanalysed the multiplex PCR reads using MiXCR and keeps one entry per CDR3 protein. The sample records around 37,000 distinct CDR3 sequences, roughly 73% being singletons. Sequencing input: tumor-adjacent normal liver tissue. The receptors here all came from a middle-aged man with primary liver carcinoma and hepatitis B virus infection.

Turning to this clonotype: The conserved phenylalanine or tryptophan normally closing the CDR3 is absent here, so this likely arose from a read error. CDR3 in amino acids: CASSEAENTEAFI. The DNA of the CDR3 is TGCGCCAGCAGTGAAGCAGAAAACACTGAAGCTTTCATA. The chain is built from TRBV10-2 and TRBJ1-1; D gene unclear. CDR3 length: 13 amino acids. Germline values: CDR1 WSHSY, CDR2 SAAADI. The V end lost 3 bases, the J end lost 2 bases, and 7 bases lay between the germline ends.

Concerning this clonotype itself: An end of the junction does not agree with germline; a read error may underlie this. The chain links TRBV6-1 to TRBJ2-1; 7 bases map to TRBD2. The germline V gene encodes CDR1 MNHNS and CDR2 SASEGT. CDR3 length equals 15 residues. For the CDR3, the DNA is TGTGCCAACAGTGAAGAAACGGGAGGATACAAAGAGCATTTCTTC. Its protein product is CANSEETGGYKEHFF.

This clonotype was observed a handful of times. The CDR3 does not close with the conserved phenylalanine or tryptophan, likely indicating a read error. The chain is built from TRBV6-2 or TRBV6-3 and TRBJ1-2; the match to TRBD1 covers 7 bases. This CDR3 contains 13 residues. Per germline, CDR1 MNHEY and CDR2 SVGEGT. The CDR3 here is CAISLDREDGYTL. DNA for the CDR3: TGTGCCATCAGTCTCGACAGGGAAGATGGCTACACCTTA.

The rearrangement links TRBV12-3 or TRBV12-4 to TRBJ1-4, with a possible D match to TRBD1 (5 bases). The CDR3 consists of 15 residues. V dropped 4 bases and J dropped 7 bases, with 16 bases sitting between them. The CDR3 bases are TGTGCCAGCAGTTATTTTGGGGCAGCTATTGAAAAACTGTTTTTT. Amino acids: CASSYFGAAIEKLFF.

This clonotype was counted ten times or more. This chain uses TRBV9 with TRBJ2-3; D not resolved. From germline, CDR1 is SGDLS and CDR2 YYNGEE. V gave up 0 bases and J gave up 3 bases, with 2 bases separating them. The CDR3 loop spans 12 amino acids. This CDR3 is CASSVGTDTQYF. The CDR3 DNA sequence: TGTGCCAGCAGCGTAGGGACAGATACGCAGTATTTT.

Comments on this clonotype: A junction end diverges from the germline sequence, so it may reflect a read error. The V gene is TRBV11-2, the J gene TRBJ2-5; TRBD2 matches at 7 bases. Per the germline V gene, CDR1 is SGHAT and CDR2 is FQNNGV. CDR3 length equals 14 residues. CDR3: CASNLESSWTRDYF. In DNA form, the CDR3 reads TGCGCCAGCAACTTAGAGTCTAGCTGGACTAGAGACTACTTC.

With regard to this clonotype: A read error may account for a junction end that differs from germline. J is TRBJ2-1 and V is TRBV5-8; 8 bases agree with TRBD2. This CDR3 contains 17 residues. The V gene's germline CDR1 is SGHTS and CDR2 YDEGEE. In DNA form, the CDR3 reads TGTGCCAGCAGCTTGGGATTAGCGGGGAATTCCTACATTGAGCAGTTTTTC. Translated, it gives CASSLGLAGNSYIEQFF.

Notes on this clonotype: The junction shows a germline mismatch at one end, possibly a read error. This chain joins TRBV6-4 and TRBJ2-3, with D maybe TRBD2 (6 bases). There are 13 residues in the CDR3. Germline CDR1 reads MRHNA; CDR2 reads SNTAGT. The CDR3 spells CASSVGGTDTQYF. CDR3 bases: TGTGCCAGCAGTGTGGGAGGCACAGATACACAGTATTTT.

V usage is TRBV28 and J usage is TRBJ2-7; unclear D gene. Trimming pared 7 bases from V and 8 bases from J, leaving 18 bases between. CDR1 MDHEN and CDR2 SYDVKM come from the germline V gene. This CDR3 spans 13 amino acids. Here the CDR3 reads CASTRPPAYKQYF. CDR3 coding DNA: TGTGCCAGCACCCGTCCCCCGGCATACAAGCAGTACTTC.

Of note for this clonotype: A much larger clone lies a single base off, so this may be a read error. CDR3 amino acids: CTSSVDLLQGNEQFF. CDR3 coding DNA: TGTACCAGCAGCGTAGATCTTCTGCAGGGGAATGAGCAGTTCTTC. The chain employs TRBV9 and TRBJ2-1; possible D gene TRBD1, 6 bases. In germline, CDR1 is SGDLS, CDR2 YYNGEE. The CDR3 covers 15 residues.

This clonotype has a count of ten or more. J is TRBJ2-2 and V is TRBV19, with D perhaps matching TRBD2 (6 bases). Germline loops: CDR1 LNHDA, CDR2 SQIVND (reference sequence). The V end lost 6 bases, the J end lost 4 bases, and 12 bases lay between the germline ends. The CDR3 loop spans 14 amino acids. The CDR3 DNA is TGTGCCAGTAGGCCCGTCGGGGGCACCGGGGAGCTGTTTTTT. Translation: CASRPVGGTGELFF.

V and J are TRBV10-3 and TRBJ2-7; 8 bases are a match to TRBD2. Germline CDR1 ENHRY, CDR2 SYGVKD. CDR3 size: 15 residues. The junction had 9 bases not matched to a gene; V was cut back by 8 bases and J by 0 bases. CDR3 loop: CAICYGTSDSYEQYF. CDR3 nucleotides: TGTGCCATCTGCTACGGGACTAGTGACTCCTACGAGCAGTACTTC.

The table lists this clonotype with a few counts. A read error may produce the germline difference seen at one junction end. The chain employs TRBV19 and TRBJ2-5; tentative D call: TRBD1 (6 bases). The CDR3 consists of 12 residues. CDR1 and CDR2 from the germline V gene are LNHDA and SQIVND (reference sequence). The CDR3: CTSRQAGETQYF. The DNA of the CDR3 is TGTACCAGCCGACAGGCTGGGGAGACCCAGTACTTC.

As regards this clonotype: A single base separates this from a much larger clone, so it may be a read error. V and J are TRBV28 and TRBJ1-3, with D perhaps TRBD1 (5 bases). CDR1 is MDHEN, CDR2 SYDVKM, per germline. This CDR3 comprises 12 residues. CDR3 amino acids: CASSFGGSTIYF. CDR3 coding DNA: TGTGCCAGCAGTTTTGGGGGAAGCACCATATATTTT.

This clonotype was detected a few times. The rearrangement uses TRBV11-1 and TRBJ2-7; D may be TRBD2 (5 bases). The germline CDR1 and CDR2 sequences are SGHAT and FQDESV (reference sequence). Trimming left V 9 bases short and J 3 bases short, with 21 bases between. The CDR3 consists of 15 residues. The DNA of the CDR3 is TGTGCCAGTACCCCGGGTGGACTGGCGAACTACGAGCAGTACTTC. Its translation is CASTPGGLANYEQYF.

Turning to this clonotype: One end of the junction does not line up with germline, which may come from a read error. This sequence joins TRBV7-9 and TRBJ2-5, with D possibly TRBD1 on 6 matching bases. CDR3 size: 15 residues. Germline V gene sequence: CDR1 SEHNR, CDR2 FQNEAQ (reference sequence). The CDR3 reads CVSSPLRTAQETQYF. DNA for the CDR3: TGTGTCAGCAGCCCCCTACGGACAGCCCAAGAGACCCAGTACTTC.

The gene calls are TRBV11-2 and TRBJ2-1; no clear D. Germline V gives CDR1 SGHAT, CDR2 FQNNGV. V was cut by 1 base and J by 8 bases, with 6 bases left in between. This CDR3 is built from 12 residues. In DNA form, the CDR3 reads TGTGCCAGCAGCTTAGGATACCATGAGCAGTTCTTC. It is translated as CASSLGYHEQFF.

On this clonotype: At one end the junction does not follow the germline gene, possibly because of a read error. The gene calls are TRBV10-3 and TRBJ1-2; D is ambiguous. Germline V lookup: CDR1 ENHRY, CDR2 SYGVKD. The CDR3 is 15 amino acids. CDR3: CAISESREISYGYTF. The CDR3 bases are TGTGCCATCAGTGAGTCGCGGGAGATTTCTTATGGTTACACCTTC.

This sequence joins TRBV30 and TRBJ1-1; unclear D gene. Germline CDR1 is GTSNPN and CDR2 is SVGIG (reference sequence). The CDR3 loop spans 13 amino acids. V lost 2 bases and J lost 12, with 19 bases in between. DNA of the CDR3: TGTGCCTGGAGTCCCATGGGGTGGAGGGAGACTTTCTTT. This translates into CAWSPMGWRETFF.

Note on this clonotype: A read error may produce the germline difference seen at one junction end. CDR3 sequence: CAGSSGQGAADTQHF. In nucleotides, the CDR3 is TGTGCCGGCAGCTCCGGACAGGGGGCGGCAGATACGCAGCATTTT. V and J are TRBV7-3 and TRBJ2-3; 11 bases are a match to TRBD1. The end of the DNA fits TRBJ1-5 better, so the J call may be wrong. The CDR3 length is 15 residues. The germline V gene has CDR1 SGHTA and CDR2 FQGTGA.

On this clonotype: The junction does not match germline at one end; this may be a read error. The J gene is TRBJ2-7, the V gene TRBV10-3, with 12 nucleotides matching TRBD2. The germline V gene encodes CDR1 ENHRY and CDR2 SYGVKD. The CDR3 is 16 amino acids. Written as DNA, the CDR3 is TGTGCCATCAGTGAGTGGCTAGCGGGAGGGGCGGCGGAGCACTACTTC. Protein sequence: CAISEWLAGGAAEHYF.

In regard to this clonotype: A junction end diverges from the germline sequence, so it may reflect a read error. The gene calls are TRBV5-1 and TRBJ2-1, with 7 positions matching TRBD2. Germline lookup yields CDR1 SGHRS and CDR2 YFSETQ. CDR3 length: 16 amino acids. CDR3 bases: TGCGCCAGCAGCTTGACAGGCGGGAGTAGGTACAATGAGCAGTCCTTC. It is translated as CASSLTGGSRYNEQSF.

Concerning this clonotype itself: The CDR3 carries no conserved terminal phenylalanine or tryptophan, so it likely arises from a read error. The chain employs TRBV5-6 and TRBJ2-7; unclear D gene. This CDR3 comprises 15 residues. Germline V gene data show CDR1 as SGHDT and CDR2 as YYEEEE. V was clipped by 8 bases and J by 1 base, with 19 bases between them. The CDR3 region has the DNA TGTGCCAGTAGTCTGACATGCATCGGGTCCTACGAGCAGTACATC. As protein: CASSLTCIGSYEQYI.

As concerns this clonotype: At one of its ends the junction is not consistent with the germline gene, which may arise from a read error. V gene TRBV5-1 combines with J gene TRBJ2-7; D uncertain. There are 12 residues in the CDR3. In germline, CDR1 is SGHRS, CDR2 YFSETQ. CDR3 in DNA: TGTGCCGGCAGCTTCGAGTCGCGGGAGCAGTACTTC. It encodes CAGSFESREQYF.

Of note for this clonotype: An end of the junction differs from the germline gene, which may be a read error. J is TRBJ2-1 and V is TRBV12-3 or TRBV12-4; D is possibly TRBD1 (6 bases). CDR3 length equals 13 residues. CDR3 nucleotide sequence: TGTGACAGCAGTCTCGGACAGTACAACGAGCAGTTCTTC. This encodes CDSSLGQYNEQFF.

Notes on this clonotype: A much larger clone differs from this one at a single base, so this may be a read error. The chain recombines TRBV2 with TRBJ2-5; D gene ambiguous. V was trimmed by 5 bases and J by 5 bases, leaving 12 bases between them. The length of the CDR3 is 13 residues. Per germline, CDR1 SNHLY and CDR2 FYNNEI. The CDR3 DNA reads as TGTGCCAGCAGTACGCAGATCGAGGAGACCCAGTACTTC. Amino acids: CASSTQIEETQYF.

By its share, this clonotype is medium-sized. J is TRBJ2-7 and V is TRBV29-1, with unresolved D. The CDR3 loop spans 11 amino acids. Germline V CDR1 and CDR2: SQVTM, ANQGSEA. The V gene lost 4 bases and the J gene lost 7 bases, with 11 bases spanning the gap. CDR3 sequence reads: CSVVWASEQYF. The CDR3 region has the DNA TGCAGCGTTGTTTGGGCCTCAGAGCAGTACTTC.

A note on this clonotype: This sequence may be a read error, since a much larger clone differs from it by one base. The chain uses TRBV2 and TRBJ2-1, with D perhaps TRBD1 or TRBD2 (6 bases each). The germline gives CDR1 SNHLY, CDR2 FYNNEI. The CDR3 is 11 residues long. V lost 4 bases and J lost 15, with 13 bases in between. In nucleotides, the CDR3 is TGTGCCAGCAGTGTGGAGGGGGAAGGGTTCTTC. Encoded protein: CASSVEGEGFF.

In DNA form, the CDR3 reads TGCAGGGATGAAGAAATGACAGGGCCCGGTGGACGACAGTACTTC. This codes for CRDEEMTGPGGRQYF. The V call is TRBV29-1, the J call TRBJ2-7; 7 positions agree with TRBD1. The V gene's germline CDR1 is SQVTM and CDR2 ANQGSEA. This CDR3 region has 15 residues.

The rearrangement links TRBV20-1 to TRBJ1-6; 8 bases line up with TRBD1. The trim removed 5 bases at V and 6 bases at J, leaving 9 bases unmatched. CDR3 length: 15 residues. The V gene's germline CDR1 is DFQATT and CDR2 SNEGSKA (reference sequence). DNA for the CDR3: TGCAGTGCTGGAAAAGCGGGACAGGTTAATTCACCCCTCCACTTT. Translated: CSAGKAGQVNSPLHF.